Listed below are T cell receptor beta chains from one sample, sequenced in a study of cytomegalovirus exposure and HLA in healthy donors. Profiling relied on immunoSEQ multiplex PCR, and the TCRdb table lists in-frame clones only, not all of them. This sample carries approximately 160,000 clones, 80% to 90% of them seen once, and the ten largest clones take more than 2%. Sequencing was carried out using PBMCs. The origin of the receptors is a young woman in good health and CMV-seronegative. The CDR3 runs from the conserved cysteine through the conserved F or W. The D gene is left open where the match is weak. Where a row states a size, it is once, few, many or the class of an expanded clone; other rows omit it.

CDR3 DNA | CDR3 protein | V gene | clone size | D gene | J gene
TGTGCCAGCGGGGGACAGGGAGGTTACGAGCAGTACTTC | CASGGQGGYEQYF | TRBV2 | - | TRBD1 | TRBJ2-7
TGTGCCAGCAGTAACAGGGGGCAGGGCTACACCTTC | CASSNRGQGYTF | TRBV6-5 | - | TRBD1 | TRBJ1-2
TGTGCCAGCAGTTTATTTTCGGGAAGCTCCTACAATGAGCAGTTCTTC | CASSLFSGSSYNEQFF | TRBV27 | - | - | TRBJ2-1
TGTGCCAGCAGTCTAAGATGGGGGCCGGAGGACATTCAGTACTTC | CASSLRWGPEDIQYF | TRBV6-1 | - | - | TRBJ2-4
TGTGCCAGCAGCTTAGACAGGGGTAATAGCTATGGCTACACCTTC | CASSLDRGNSYGYTF | TRBV5-4 | - | TRBD1 | TRBJ1-2
TGTGCCAGCACCCACAGGGGGAACTACTATGGCTACACCTTC | CASTHRGNYYGYTF | TRBV5-6 | - | TRBD1 | TRBJ1-2
TGTGCCAGCAAAGCCAGGACTGAAGCTTTCTTT | CASKARTEAFF | TRBV2 | - | - | TRBJ1-1
TGTGCCAGCGGAGACAGGGAGCGCAATCAGCCCCAGCATTTT | CASGDRERNQPQHF | TRBV19 | few | TRBD1 | TRBJ1-5
TGTGCCAGCAGCTTAGGCCCGCAGGGGGGGCAGTTCTTC | CASSLGPQGGQFF | TRBV7-8 | - | - | TRBJ2-1
TGTGCCATCAGTGAGTCATTGGACACTTCCTACGAGCAGTACTTC | CAISESLDTSYEQYF | TRBV10-3 | - | - | TRBJ2-7
TGCGCCAGCAGCTTGGGAGGTTATCTCTCTCTGGGTGAGCAGTACTTC | CASSLGGYLSLGEQYF | TRBV5-1 | once | - | TRBJ2-7
TGTGCCATCAGTGATGAGACCCTAGGGGGTGGCTACACCTTC | CAISDETLGGGYTF | TRBV10-3 | - | - | TRBJ1-2
TGTGCCAGCAGTGAGCAGCGGGGGCGGGAGACCCAGTACTTC | CASSEQRGRETQYF | TRBV2 | - | TRBD2 | TRBJ2-5
TGTGCCAGCAGCGTCTCGGGACACCTAGAAGCTTTCTTT | CASSVSGHLEAFF | TRBV6-1 | - | - | TRBJ1-1
TGTGCCAGCAGCCGAGCAACTAATGAAAAACTGTTTTTT | CASSRATNEKLFF | TRBV7-2 | - | - | TRBJ1-4
TGTGCCAGCAGCTTGCCGGGGAACTATGGCTACACCTTC | CASSLPGNYGYTF | TRBV5-5 | - | - | TRBJ1-2
TGTGCCAGCAGTGAATGGGCCGTCTATGGCTACACCTTC | CASSEWAVYGYTF | TRBV2 | - | - | TRBJ1-2
TGTGCCAGCAGGAGAACAGGGGGTTTGGGTGAGCAGTTCTTC | CASRRTGGLGEQFF | TRBV2 | - | TRBD1 | TRBJ2-1
TGTGCCAGCAGCCTCTCCGGGACAACTTGGGACCTTAACTTC | CASSLSGTTWDLNF | TRBV7-2 | - | - | TRBJ2-7
TGTGCCAGCAGCATCCTGGGAGCTGGAAACACCATATATTTT | CASSILGAGNTIYF | TRBV7-2 | - | - | TRBJ1-3
TGTGCCAGTAGTAACCGGGCCCTTATGGGCGAGGGCTATGGCTACACCTTC | CASSNRALMGEGYGYTF | TRBV19 | - | - | TRBJ1-2
TGCGCCAGCAGCTTGAGCGAAAGCACCGGGGAGCTGTTTTTT | CASSLSESTGELFF | TRBV5-1 | - | - | TRBJ2-2
TGTGCCAGCAGCTTATCTGGCGGGCCTCCTTCACTTAGCACAGATACGCAGTATTTT | CASSLSGGPPSLSTDTQYF | TRBV7-2 | - | - | TRBJ2-3
TGCGCCAGCAGTGACCCCGGGGGACTACTTGCCTACGAGCAGTACTTC | CASSDPGGLLAYEQYF | TRBV10-2 | - | TRBD2 | TRBJ2-7
TGCAGCGTTGAAGATCCCGGGTATGGCTACACCTTC | CSVEDPGYGYTF | TRBV29-1 | - | - | TRBJ1-2
TGTGCCAGTAGCGCTACTTCCCCCATAATGAACACTGAAGCTTTCTTT | CASSATSPIMNTEAFF | TRBV19 | - | - | TRBJ1-1
TGCGCCAGCAGTGAATCTCTAGCGGGGACACTACGGGAGCAGTACTTC | CASSESLAGTLREQYF | TRBV10-2 | - | TRBD2 | TRBJ2-7
TGTGCCAGCAGTTTGTCCCTCACTCCTGAGGGAGGGCCGGAGTATACCATTCAGTACTTC | CASSLSLTPEGGPEYTIQYF | TRBV27 | - | TRBD2 | TRBJ2-4
TGTGCCTCCGGAGGGGGGAGGGGTAACTATGGCTACACCTTC | CASGGGRGNYGYTF | TRBV30 | - | - | TRBJ1-2
TGCGCCAGCAGCTTGGATGGCGGGGGGGCGAGGAATGAGCAGTTCTTC | CASSLDGGGARNEQFF | TRBV5-1 | - | TRBD2 | TRBJ2-1
TGCGCCAGCAGCCATGCCCCCGTTCGGGGAAATGAGCAGTTCTTC | CASSHAPVRGNEQFF | TRBV4-3 | - | - | TRBJ2-1
TGCAGCGTTGATAGTGGCAGGGGTGCGGTCGGCTACACCTTC | CSVDSGRGAVGYTF | TRBV29-1 | - | - | TRBJ1-2
TGTGCCAGTAGAGTGGAGACCCAGTACTTC | CASRVETQYF | TRBV27 | - | - | TRBJ2-5
TGTGCCAGCACCCTTTTTGGTAGAGCCGGGGAGCTGTTTTTT | CASTLFGRAGELFF | TRBV5-6 | - | - | TRBJ2-2
TGTGCCAGCAGCTTAGGTCATTCCACAGATACGCAGTATTTT | CASSLGHSTDTQYF | TRBV7-2 | - | - | TRBJ2-3
TGCGCCAGCAGCCAAGTAAGTGAAGGGGAGGGTGCCGGGGAGCTGTTTTTT | CASSQVSEGEGAGELFF | TRBV4-3 | - | TRBD2 | TRBJ2-2
TGCGCCAGCAGCTTGGAGGGGGCAATGGCTGGCTACACCTTC | CASSLEGAMAGYTF | TRBV5-1 | few | TRBD1 | TRBJ1-2
TGTGCCAGCAGCTCGGGAGTCTACGAGCAGTACTTC | CASSSGVYEQYF | TRBV11-2 | few | - | TRBJ2-7
TGTGCCAGCAGTTTTAGGAGCGGGATAAGCTCCTACGAGCAGTACTTC | CASSFRSGISSYEQYF | TRBV11-2 | - | TRBD2 | TRBJ2-7
TGTGCCAGCAGCTCCGGGAGCCCCGCGGGAAATAACTACAATGAGCAGTTCTTC | CASSSGSPAGNNYNEQFF | TRBV7-9 | many | - | TRBJ2-1
TGTGCCAGCAGTTCACCTAAGGGGGGGTTCCTGACCTATGGCTACACCTTC | CASSSPKGGFLTYGYTF | TRBV11-2 | - | - | TRBJ1-2
TGTGCCAGCAGCTTGGTAGGACGGGAGGCCAACACCGGGGAGCTGTTTTTT | CASSLVGREANTGELFF | TRBV5-4 | - | TRBD2 | TRBJ2-2
TGTGCCAGCAGCGATCGACAGGGGGTGCTTTATGGCTACACCTTC | CASSDRQGVLYGYTF | TRBV2 | - | TRBD1 | TRBJ1-2
TGTGCCAGAGACAGGGTTTGTGGACTTGGGAACACCATATATTTT | CARDRVCGLGNTIYF | TRBV14 | - | TRBD1 | TRBJ1-3
TGTGCCTGGAGCCCTATAGGGGTGGAGGGGGGGGCTTTCTTT | CAWSPIGVEGGAFF | TRBV30 | - | - | TRBJ1-1
TGCGCCAGCAGCCAAGATTGGGCCCCCACTGAAGCTTTCTTT | CASSQDWAPTEAFF | TRBV4-3 | - | - | TRBJ1-1
TGTGCCAGCTCACGACAGTTGAACACTGAAGCTTTCTTT | CASSRQLNTEAFF | TRBV18 | - | - | TRBJ1-1
TGTGCCAGCAGCAAAAAAGGACAGGGGAACACTGAAGCTTTCTTT | CASSKKGQGNTEAFF | TRBV7-9 | few | TRBD1 | TRBJ1-1
TGTGCCAGCAGTGGGCAGGGGGGCGGAAACACCATATATTTT | CASSGQGGGNTIYF | TRBV2 | - | TRBD1 | TRBJ1-3
TGTGCCAGCAGTCCCCAAGGGGCCGTGAACACTGAAGCTTTCTTT | CASSPQGAVNTEAFF | TRBV6-1 | - | - | TRBJ1-1
TGTGCCAGTAGTAGCCTCGCGGATCAGCCCCAGCATTTT | CASSSLADQPQHF | TRBV19 | - | - | TRBJ1-5
TGTGCCACCCTGCCGGGACACGAAACCTACGAGCAGTACTTC | CATLPGHETYEQYF | TRBV10-3 | - | - | TRBJ2-7
TGTGCCAGCAGCCGGGGACAGGGCAGCGGCTACACCTTC | CASSRGQGSGYTF | TRBV14 | - | TRBD1 | TRBJ1-2
TGTGCCAGCAGCCTCGGACAGGGGGCCTACGAGCAGTACTTC | CASSLGQGAYEQYF | TRBV6-5 | - | TRBD1 | TRBJ2-7
TGTGCCAGCAGAGAAGCGGGAGGTACCACGAAGCAGTACTTC | CASREAGGTTKQYF | TRBV27 | once | TRBD2 | TRBJ2-7
TGTGCCAGCAGCAAGACTAGCGGGCCTTCCTTGGCCGGGGAGCTGTTTTTT | CASSKTSGPSLAGELFF | TRBV9 | - | TRBD2 | TRBJ2-2
TGTGCCAGCAGCCTTCTCTCCTTTAGCGGGGAGGGGCAGTTCTTC | CASSLLSFSGEGQFF | TRBV7-2 | - | TRBD2 | TRBJ2-1
TGCGCCAGCAGCGGAAAAACCACAGGGGACTATGGCTACACCTTC | CASSGKTTGDYGYTF | TRBV5-1 | - | TRBD1 | TRBJ1-2
TGCGCCAGCAGCGGGACAGTGACCTACCAAGAGACCCAGTACTTC | CASSGTVTYQETQYF | TRBV5-1 | - | TRBD1 | TRBJ2-5
TGTGCCAGCAGCCACATATTGGGACTCACACTCACCACAGATACGCAGTATTTT | CASSHILGLTLTTDTQYF | TRBV5-5 | - | - | TRBJ2-3